This is a list of T cell receptor beta chains from one sample in a study of blood T cell repertoires in COVID-19. The table came from immunoSEQ multiplex PCR; TCRdb's copy has only in-frame clones and leaves some out. The repertoire has 300,000 to 400,000 clones, roughly 90% of them found once; the top ten carry roughly a tenth. The sequencing sample was made of peripheral blood. The receptors stem from a man aged 25 to 40 with COVID-19, enrolled during active disease. CDR3s include the opening cysteine and the closing phenylalanine or tryptophan. D genes are given only for firm matches. Some rows mark clone size as missing; the rest say once, few, many or name a class of expanded clone.

D gene	V gene	J gene	clone size	CDR3 DNA	CDR3 protein
-	TRBV5-1	TRBJ2-2	-	TGCGCCAGCAGTTCATACCCCGGGGTGCCGAACACCGGGGAGCTGTTTTTT	CASSSYPGVPNTGELFF
TRBD1	TRBV27	TRBJ2-7	-	TGTGCCAGCAGTTCCCACCCGACAGGGTCTTCCTACGAGCAGTACTTC	CASSSHPTGSSYEQYF
-	TRBV12-5	TRBJ2-7	-	TGTGCTAGTGGTTTGTTCATAGGGGACTACGAGCAGTACTTC	CASGLFIGDYEQYF
TRBD1	TRBV11-2	TRBJ1-1	-	TGTGCCAGCAGCCCGACGCTATACAGGGGAATTCGAATGGCTGAAGCTTTCTTT	CASSPTLYRGIRMAEAFF
-	TRBV30	TRBJ2-3	-	TGTGCCTGGAGGAAGGGTCCAGGGAGCACAGATACGCAGTATTTT	CAWRKGPGSTDTQYF
-	TRBV4-1	TRBJ1-6	-	TGCGCCAGCAGCCAATTGCACGCTGGCAGGGATTCACCCCTCCACTTT	CASSQLHAGRDSPLHF
-	TRBV6-6	TRBJ2-1	-	TGTGCCAGCAGGCCGGGAATGCGCAATGAGCAGTTCTTC	CASRPGMRNEQFF
TRBD1	TRBV7-9	TRBJ1-4	-	TGTGCCAGCAGCCGCGGGACAGGCGAAAAACTGTTTTTT	CASSRGTGEKLFF
TRBD1	TRBV19	TRBJ1-1	-	TGTGCCAGTAATCAGGGGGCGGAGATATCCACTGAAGCTTTCTTT	CASNQGAEISTEAFF
-	TRBV18	TRBJ1-5	-	TGTGCCAGCTCACGGGGGGGGCCCAATCAGCCCCAGCATTTT	CASSRGGPNQPQHF
-	TRBV2	TRBJ1-6	-	TGTGCCAGCAGTGAACTCTTTAGTTCACCCCTCCACTTT	CASSELFSSPLHF
TRBD2	TRBV24-1	TRBJ2-2	-	TGTGCCACCAGTGACACCGGGACTAGCTTATTCACCGGGGAGCTGTTTTTT	CATSDTGTSLFTGELFF
TRBD2	TRBV24-1	TRBJ2-1	-	TGTGCCACCAGTGATCCTCCCGAGGAGCGGGAGTCCTCCTACAATGAGCAGTTCTTC	CATSDPPEERESSYNEQFF
-	TRBV7-2	TRBJ2-3	-	TGTGCCAGCAGCTTAGTGGGGGCACGAACGCAGTATTTT	CASSLVGARTQYF
-	TRBV9	TRBJ2-7	-	TGTGCCAGCAGCGTAGGGCCGGACATCTACGAGCAGTACTTC	CASSVGPDIYEQYF
TRBD2	TRBV5-1	TRBJ2-5	-	TGCGCCAGCAGCTTGCCACTAGCGGGAGTAGAGACCCAGTACTTC	CASSLPLAGVETQYF
-	TRBV5-1	TRBJ1-1	-	TGCGCCAGCAGCTTGACCAGGGATACTGAAGCTTTCTTT	CASSLTRDTEAFF
-	TRBV18	TRBJ1-5	-	TGTGCCAGCTCAGCAGGCGTGGGCGATCAGCCCCAGCATTTT	CASSAGVGDQPQHF
TRBD1	TRBV5-8	TRBJ1-5	-	TGTGCCAGCAGAAGGTTCCCCGGGACAGGGGGCGTTTATAGCAATCAGCCCCAGCATTTT	CASRRFPGTGGVYSNQPQHF
-	TRBV5-8	TRBJ2-7	-	TGTGCCAGCAGCTTGGAGGCAGGGCTATCCTACGAGCAGTACTTC	CASSLEAGLSYEQYF
TRBD2	TRBV29-1	TRBJ2-1	-	TGCAGCGTTATATTAATAGCGGGTCCAAACTACAATGAGCAGTTCTTC	CSVILIAGPNYNEQFF
-	TRBV18	TRBJ1-3	-	TGTGCCAGCTGGGGGCTAACGGGAAACACCATATATTTT	CASWGLTGNTIYF
-	TRBV5-6	TRBJ2-6	-	TGTGCCAGCACGACATTCGGTGAGACTGGGGCCAACGTCCTGACTTTC	CASTTFGETGANVLTF
-	TRBV11-3	TRBJ2-7	-	TGTGCCAGCAGCTTAAATGGCCTCTCCTACGAGCAGTACTTC	CASSLNGLSYEQYF
TRBD2	TRBV9	TRBJ2-3	-	TGTGCCAGCAGCCCCGGGGGGGGAGATACGCAGTATTTT	CASSPGGGDTQYF
-	TRBV27	TRBJ1-2	few	TGTGCCAGCAGTCCACGGGAGCCTAACTATGGCTACACCTTC	CASSPREPNYGYTF
-	TRBV18	TRBJ2-3	-	TGTGCCAGCTCACCTGGACTGATTGATACGCAGTATTTT	CASSPGLIDTQYF
-	TRBV28	TRBJ1-2	-	TGTGCCAGCAGTTTATCAGGCGGGAACTATGGCTACACCTTC	CASSLSGGNYGYTF
TRBD2	TRBV7-2	TRBJ2-3	few	TGTGCCAGCAGCTTAGCTCCTAGCGGGAGAGATACGCAGTATTTT	CASSLAPSGRDTQYF
TRBD2	TRBV7-9	TRBJ2-3	-	TGTGCCAGCAGCCCGGGACTAGCGGGGGCCCAAAGCACAGATACGCAGTATTTT	CASSPGLAGAQSTDTQYF
-	TRBV28	TRBJ2-3	-	TGTGCCAGCAGTCGGACACCAGATACGCAGTATTTT	CASSRTPDTQYF